Listed below are T cell receptor beta chains from one sample, sequenced in a study of control samples from healthy donors and cancer patients. Clones were sequenced by immunoSEQ multiplex PCR, and TCRdb holds only the in-frame ones, with some missing. The data show approximately 100,000 clones, around 89% seen once. The sequenced material came from blood. These receptors were taken from a man aged 30-40 years in good health. CDR3s include the opening cysteine and the closing phenylalanine or tryptophan. Each record gives: CDR3 DNA, CDR3 protein, D gene, V gene, J gene, clone size. A D gene is named only where the DNA matches it firmly. A row's size may be missing; if present it is once, few, many or a size class.

TGTGCCAGCAGCCGCCCCGGGAGCGGGACTGGAGATACGCAGTATTTT	CASSRPGSGTGDTQYF	TRBD2	TRBV3-1/TRBV3-2	TRBJ2-3	NA
TGTGCCAGTAGTGCGACAGGGCCCCAAGGGACTGAAGCTTTCTTT	CASSATGPQGTEAFF	TRBD1	TRBV19	TRBJ1-1	NA
TGTGCCAGCAGTCCTGGGACAGGGGGGGGAAAACTGTTTTTT	CASSPGTGGGKLFF	TRBD1	TRBV6-6	TRBJ1-4	once
TGTGCCTGGAGTCGCATCCAAGAGACCCAGTACTTC	CAWSRIQETQYF	NA	TRBV30	TRBJ2-5	NA
TGTGCCTGGAGTGTCACATATGACAGGGGTGTATATTTT	CAWSVTYDRGVYF	TRBD1	TRBV30	TRBJ1-3	NA
TGCAGCGTTGGCTCAGGGGCCGGGGGCTACACCTTC	CSVGSGAGGYTF	NA	TRBV29-1	TRBJ1-2	NA
TGTGCCAGCAGCCATGGACAGACTGAAGCTTTCTTT	CASSHGQTEAFF	NA	TRBV7-9	TRBJ1-1	NA
TGTGCCACCAGTGATTTCGAGACGCCTACCCAGTACTTC	CATSDFETPTQYF	NA	TRBV24-1	TRBJ2-5	NA
TGTGCCAGCAGCTTAGGACCAAGCTCCTACGAGCAGTACTTC	CASSLGPSSYEQYF	NA	TRBV7-2	TRBJ2-7	NA
TGCGCCAGCAGCTTGGGTCCCAGCAATCAGCCCCAGCATTTT	CASSLGPSNQPQHF	NA	TRBV5-1	TRBJ1-5	NA
TGTGCCAGCAGTACGACTAGCGGGAGGGGCGATGAGCAGTTCTTC	CASSTTSGRGDEQFF	TRBD2	TRBV6-6	TRBJ2-1	NA
TGTGCCAGCAGCTTTGGCACTAGCTCCTATAATTCACCCCTCCACTTT	CASSFGTSSYNSPLHF	NA	TRBV7-9	TRBJ1-6	NA
TGTGCCAGTAGCCCCCGGGGACAGGACAATCAGCCCCAGCATTTT	CASSPRGQDNQPQHF	TRBD1	TRBV19	TRBJ1-5	NA
TGTGCCAGCAGTTATAGTAGCGGGAGGAGGGAAACCGGGGAGCTGTTTTTT	CASSYSSGRRETGELFF	TRBD2	TRBV6-2/TRBV6-3	TRBJ2-2	few
TGTGCCAGCAGCCCCCCGGGGGCTAGCGGGAGGCCCGGGGAGCTGTTTTTT	CASSPPGASGRPGELFF	TRBD2	TRBV7-9	TRBJ2-2	NA
TGTGCCAGCAGTTACAAGGATGAGCAGTTCTTC	CASSYKDEQFF	NA	TRBV6-6	TRBJ2-1	NA
TGTGCCAGCAGCTTAGCAGACAGTAACTATGGCTACACCTTC	CASSLADSNYGYTF	NA	TRBV7-9	TRBJ1-2	once
TGTGCCTGGGACAGTCTCGATGAAAAACTGTTTTTT	CAWDSLDEKLFF	NA	TRBV30	TRBJ1-4	NA
TGTGCCAGCAGCTTAGCGGGAGGACAGGGAAGGGCTTTCTTT	CASSLAGGQGRAFF	TRBD1	TRBV11-2	TRBJ1-1	few
TGTGCCAGCAGCCAAGTAGCGGGGCGGGAGACCCAGTACTTC	CASSQVAGRETQYF	TRBD2	TRBV14	TRBJ2-5	NA
TGTGCCAGCAGCTCTCCGGCCCTCTCTGGAAACACCATATATTTT	CASSSPALSGNTIYF	NA	TRBV7-8	TRBJ1-3	NA
TGCGCCAGCAGCCAAGATAGATTTCAGGGGGGCGATGAGCAGTTCTTC	CASSQDRFQGGDEQFF	NA	TRBV4-3	TRBJ2-1	NA
TGTGCCAGCAGCAAGGCCCCCCTTCCCCTCCACTTT	CASSKAPLPLHF	NA	TRBV2	TRBJ1-6	once
TGTGCCAGCAGCTTAGGCCGGGACTACTACGAGCAGTACTTC	CASSLGRDYYEQYF	TRBD2	TRBV7-2	TRBJ2-7	NA
TGCAGTGCTAGTTCTGGCAGGGGGCGGGAGACCCAGTACTTC	CSASSGRGRETQYF	TRBD1	TRBV20-1	TRBJ2-5	NA
TGTGCCAGCAGCTTAGGAGAGACCCAGTACTTC	CASSLGETQYF	NA	TRBV11-3	TRBJ2-5	NA
TGTGCCAGTAGTGTAAGGACTAGCGGGGGGTTCCAAGAGACCCAGTACTTC	CASSVRTSGGFQETQYF	TRBD2	TRBV19	TRBJ2-5	NA
TGTGCCAGCAGCCCCCGGGACAGGGTTTACCACGAGCAGTACTTC	CASSPRDRVYHEQYF	TRBD1	TRBV7-2	TRBJ2-7	NA
TGTGCCAGCAGCTTCAGCGAGACCTCCTACAATGAGCAGTTCTTC	CASSFSETSYNEQFF	NA	TRBV7-9	TRBJ2-1	NA
TGTGCCAGCAGTGACGGGACAGGGGGCGTATATGGCTACACCTTC	CASSDGTGGVYGYTF	TRBD1	TRBV6-1	TRBJ1-2	NA
TGCGCCAGCAGCTTTATAAGTAGTGAGCCCGGGGAGCTGTTTTTT	CASSFISSEPGELFF	NA	TRBV5-1	TRBJ2-2	NA
TGTGCCATCAGTGAAAATCCCGACAGGGAGTCCTACAATGAGCAGTTCTTC	CAISENPDRESYNEQFF	TRBD1	TRBV10-3	TRBJ2-1	NA
TGTGCCAGCAGCTCCCCAAGGAGTAATGGCTACACCTTC	CASSSPRSNGYTF	NA	TRBV7-2	TRBJ1-2	NA
TGTGCCAGCAGCCCCCGGGGGGACTATGGCTACACCTTC	CASSPRGDYGYTF	NA	TRBV7-9	TRBJ1-2	NA
TGCGCCAGCAGCTTGGGGGACAGAATAGATGGAAACACCATATATTTT	CASSLGDRIDGNTIYF	TRBD1	TRBV5-1	TRBJ1-3	NA
TGTGCCAGCAGTTTGACAGGGGATTCACCCCTCCACTTT	CASSLTGDSPLHF	TRBD1	TRBV5-4	TRBJ1-6	NA
TGTGCCAGCAGTTTACTTGGGGGAACCTATGGCTACACCTTC	CASSLLGGTYGYTF	NA	TRBV27	TRBJ1-2	NA
TGTGCCAGCAGTGATCAAGGGGGATCTGGGGCCAACGTCCTGACTTTC	CASSDQGGSGANVLTF	NA	TRBV25-1	TRBJ2-6	NA
TGTGCCAGCAGCTGGTTTGCAACTAATGAAAAACTGTTTTTT	CASSWFATNEKLFF	NA	TRBV7-9	TRBJ1-4	NA
TGTGCCAGCAGCCAGGAACTTACGGTTGGTGTTGAGACCCAGTACTTC	CASSQELTVGVETQYF	NA	TRBV4-2	TRBJ2-5	NA
TGTGCTAGTGGCCTGGTCGGGGGTGGTGTCCGGGAGACCCAGTACTTC	CASGLVGGGVRETQYF	NA	TRBV12-5	TRBJ2-5	once
TGTGCCAGCAGAGAATTAAAAGACGAGTGGTATAATTCACCCCTCCACTTT	CASRELKDEWYNSPLHF	NA	TRBV27	TRBJ1-6	NA
TGTGCCTGGAGTGAGAATGGAGCCCCGAACTATGGCTACACCTTC	CAWSENGAPNYGYTF	NA	TRBV30	TRBJ1-2	NA
TGTGCCAGCAGCTCCGCCTGGTCTGGAGGAGAACAAGAGACCCAGTACTTC	CASSSAWSGGEQETQYF	NA	TRBV13	TRBJ2-5	NA
TGTGCCAGCAGCCCGTCGGGCTACGAGCAGTACTTC	CASSPSGYEQYF	NA	TRBV12-3/TRBV12-4	TRBJ2-7	NA
TGTGCCAGCAGTTCGACCGGGAAAAAGCGTGAAGCTTTCTTT	CASSSTGKKREAFF	NA	TRBV28	TRBJ1-1	NA
TGTGCCAGCAGCTTTCATGGGGAGCTGTTTTTT	CASSFHGELFF	NA	TRBV5-4	TRBJ2-2	NA
TGTGCCAGCTCCCCGATTCTGGGGGATCGGGTGAACACTGAAGCTTTCTTT	CASSPILGDRVNTEAFF	NA	TRBV18	TRBJ1-1	NA
TGTGCCAGCATTCAGCAAGGTAGGGATGAGCAGTTCTTC	CASIQQGRDEQFF	NA	TRBV12-3/TRBV12-4	TRBJ2-1	NA
TGTGCCAGCAGCCGCGGGTATGAGTATGGCTACACCTTC	CASSRGYEYGYTF	NA	TRBV5-4	TRBJ1-2	NA
TGTGCCACCAGTGATTGGACAGGGAATCAGCCCCAGCATTTT	CATSDWTGNQPQHF	TRBD1	TRBV24-1	TRBJ1-5	NA
TGTGCCAGCAGTCCGGATAGCAATCAGCCCCAGCATTTT	CASSPDSNQPQHF	NA	TRBV12-3/TRBV12-4	TRBJ1-5	NA
TGTGCCACCAGTGAACAGGGGGCAATCAGTCCTGAGCAGTTCTTC	CATSEQGAISPEQFF	TRBD1	TRBV24-1	TRBJ2-1	NA
TGCGCCAGCAGCCAAGATTCGTACGGCGGGAGGACTGAAGCTTTCTTT	CASSQDSYGGRTEAFF	NA	TRBV4-3	TRBJ1-1	NA